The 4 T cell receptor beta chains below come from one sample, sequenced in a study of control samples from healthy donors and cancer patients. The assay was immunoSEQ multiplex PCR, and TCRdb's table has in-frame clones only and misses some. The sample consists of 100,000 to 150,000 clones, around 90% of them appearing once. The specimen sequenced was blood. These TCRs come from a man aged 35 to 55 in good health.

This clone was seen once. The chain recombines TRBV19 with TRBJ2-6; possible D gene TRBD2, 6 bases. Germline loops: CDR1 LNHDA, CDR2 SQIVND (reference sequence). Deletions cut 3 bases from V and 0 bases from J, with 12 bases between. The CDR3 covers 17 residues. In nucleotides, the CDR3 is TGTGCCAGTAGTATGCCGCGGGGTAACTCTGGGGCCAACGTCCTGACTTTC. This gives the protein CASSMPRGNSGANVLTF.

The CDR3 DNA is TGCGCCAGCAGCTTGTCTCCGGGAGGCAATCAGCCCCAGCATTTT. Amino acids: CASSLSPGGNQPQHF. The V and J genes are TRBV5-1 and TRBJ1-5; no reliable D call. The CDR3 is 15 residues long. V dropped 1 base and J dropped 2 bases, with 10 bases sitting between them. Per germline, CDR1 SGHRS and CDR2 YFSETQ.

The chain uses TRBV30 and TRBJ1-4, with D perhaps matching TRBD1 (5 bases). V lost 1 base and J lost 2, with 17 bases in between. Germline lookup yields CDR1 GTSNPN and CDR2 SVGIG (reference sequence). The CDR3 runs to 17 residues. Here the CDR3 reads CAWSDLPTGATNEKLFF. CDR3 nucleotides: TGTGCCTGGAGTGACCTACCCACAGGAGCGACTAATGAAAAACTGTTTTTT.

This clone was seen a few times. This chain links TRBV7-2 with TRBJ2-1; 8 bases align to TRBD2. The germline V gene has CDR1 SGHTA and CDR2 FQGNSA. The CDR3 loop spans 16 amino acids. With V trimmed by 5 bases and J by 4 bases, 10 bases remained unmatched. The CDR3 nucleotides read TGTGCCAGCAGCCCAGTCGGCGGGGGGAGTTACAATGAGCAGTTCTTC. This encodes CASSPVGGGSYNEQFF.